This TCR beta chain was profiled in a study of blood T cell repertoires in COVID-19. Study context: Samples came from the United States, Italy and Spain, spanning acute and convalescent COVID-19.

CDR1 LNHDA and CDR2 SQIVND come from the germline V gene (reference sequence). This CDR3 comprises 16 residues. Losses at the gene ends were 8 bases for V and 0 bases for J; bases not matched to a gene: 2. Repertoires were generated with immunoSEQ multiplex PCR, while TCRdb's copy carries only in-frame clones and drops some. Counted here are fewer than 150,000 clones, 81% occurring once; the ten biggest clones make up approximately 1.5%. The sequence came from a man aged 45-65 years with acute or convalescent COVID-19. The specimen sequenced was peripheral blood. V is TRBV19 and J is TRBJ2-1, with 15 bases matching TRBD2. The CDR3 DNA follows: TGTGCCAGTGGACTAGCGGGGGGGCCCTCCTACAATGAGCAGTTCTTC. Translating it yields CASGLAGGPSYNEQFF.